The next 17 T cell receptor beta chains were all read from a single sample in a study of T cells in localized non-small cell lung cancer. Using immunoSEQ multiplex PCR, the repertoire was profiled, and TCRdb retains in-frame clones only, with some absent. The table records fewer than 90,000 clones, around 80% of them present only once. The source material was PBMCs, sampled before any cancer treatment. The receptors come from a man aged 35 to 69 with stage II squamous cell lung carcinoma.

This CDR3 reads CASSRTGGRFETQYF. The CDR3, as DNA: TGTGCCAGCAGCCGGACAGGGGGAAGATTTGAGACCCAGTACTTC. The gene calls are TRBV11-3 and TRBJ2-5; 10 positions match TRBD1. Trimming removed 5 bases from V and 5 bases from J; junction bases left unmatched: 8. CDR3 length equals 15 residues. CDR1 and CDR2 (germline): SGHNT, YENEEA. Drawing the rest from reference TRBV11-3 and TRBJ2-5, the complete variable domain is EAGVVQSPRYKIIEKKQPVAFWCNPISGHNTLYWYLQNLGQGPELLIRYENEEAVDDSQLPKDRFSAERLKGVDSTLKIQPAELGDSAVYLCASSRTGGRFETQYFGPGTRLLVL.

J is TRBJ1-4 and V is TRBV5-1; 9 nucleotides align to TRBD1. CDR3 length: 15 residues. After removal of 4 bases from V and 6 bases from J, the junction contained 7 bases not matched to a gene. Germline V gene lookup returns CDR1 SGHRS and CDR2 YFSETQ. DNA for the CDR3: TGCGCCAGCAGCACATCGACAGGGGGATATGAAAAACTGTTTTTT. Translating gives CASSTSTGGYEKLFF. Together with reference TRBV5-1 and TRBJ1-4, the CDR3 gives the full variable domain: KAGVTQTPRYLIKTRGQQVTLSCSPISGHRSVSWYQQTPGQGLQFLFEYFSETQRNKGNFPGRFSGRQFSNSRSEMNVSTLELGDSALYLCASSTSTGGYEKLFFGSGTQLSVL.

V usage is TRBV28 and J usage is TRBJ1-2, with D possibly matching TRBD1 (5 bases). The CDR3 has 15 amino acids. V dropped 5 bases and J dropped 3 bases, with 16 bases sitting between them. Germline CDR1 is MDHEN and CDR2 is SYDVKM. The CDR3 bases are TGTGCCAGCAGTGCCCAGAAACAGGCGTACTATGGCTACACCTTC. Translating gives CASSAQKQAYYGYTF.

The chain joins TRBV28 to TRBJ1-1; D perhaps matches TRBD1 (6 bases). Trimming removed 9 bases from V and 7 bases from J, with 15 bases in between. This CDR3 contains 12 residues. Germline assignment: CDR1 MDHEN and CDR2 SYDVKM. CDR3 sequence (DNA): TGTGCCAGTGGGGGGCGGGATGTTGAAGCTTTCTTT. It yields the protein CASGGRDVEAFF. Based on the CDR3 plus reference TRBV28 and TRBJ1-1, the full variable domain is DVKVTQSSRYLVKRTGEKVFLECVQDMDHENMFWYRQDPGLGLRLIYFSYDVKMKEKGDIPEGYSVSREKKERFSLILESASTNQTSMYLCASGGRDVEAFFGQGTRLTVV.

The rearrangement uses TRBV6-5 and TRBJ2-1; D not certain. Germline V gene lookup returns CDR1 MNHEY and CDR2 SVGAGI. The CDR3 is 14 residues long. V lost 2 bases and J lost 6, with 11 bases in between. Written as DNA, the CDR3 is TGTGCCAGCAGTTACGACGAGGCCGGCAATGAGCAGTTCTTC. This encodes CASSYDEAGNEQFF.

The chain employs TRBV5-8 and TRBJ2-1, with D possibly being TRBD2 (5 bases). The V gene lost 2 bases and the J gene lost 6 bases, with 12 bases spanning the gap. CDR1 and CDR2 from the germline V gene are SGHTS and YDEGEE. The CDR3 extends over 14 amino acids. CDR3 in amino acids: CASSFFGGSNEQFF. DNA for the CDR3: TGTGCCAGCAGCTTCTTCGGTGGGAGCAATGAGCAGTTCTTC.

The CDR3 reads CASSSGLPGGKLFF. The DNA of the CDR3 is TGTGCCAGCTCTTCGGGCCTTCCCGGCGGAAAACTGTTTTTT. The rearrangement uses TRBV27 and TRBJ1-4; no clear D gene. The V and J ends lost 8 bases and 10 bases respectively, with 20 bases between them. CDR1 MNHEY and CDR2 SMNVEV come from the germline V gene (reference sequence). The CDR3 consists of 14 residues. Combining the CDR3 with reference TRBV27 and TRBJ1-4 gives the whole variable domain EAQVTQNPRYLITVTGKKLTVTCSQNMNHEYMSWYRQDPGLGLRQIYYSMNVEVTDKGDVPEGYKVSRKEKRNFPLILESPSPNQTSLYFCASSSGLPGGKLFFGSGTQLSVL.

In its sample, this clone was seen a few times. The gene calls are TRBV7-8 and TRBJ2-1; D possibly corresponds to TRBD1 (6 bases). There are 15 residues in the CDR3. Trimming pared 1 base from V and 6 bases from J, leaving 13 bases between. Germline loops: CDR1 SGHVS, CDR2 FQNEAQ. The CDR3 DNA reads as TGTGCCAGCAGCTTAGAGGGGGTCCTATTCAATGAGCAGTTCTTC. This codes for CASSLEGVLFNEQFF. Filled out from reference TRBV7-8 and TRBJ2-1, the complete variable domain reads GAGVSQSPRYKVAKRGQDVALRCDPISGHVSLFWYQQALGQGPEFLTYFQNEAQLDKSGLPSDRFFAERPEGSVSTLKIQRTQQEDSAVYLCASSLEGVLFNEQFFGPGTRLTVL.

The rearrangement uses TRBV5-1 and TRBJ2-5; 10 nucleotides match TRBD2. Trimming at V came to 4 bases and at J to 5 bases, leaving 5 bases not matched to a gene. Germline-derived CDR1 and CDR2 are SGHRS and YFSETQ. The length of the CDR3 is 14 residues. The CDR3 sequence: CASSIAGGEETQYF. The CDR3 DNA reads TGCGCCAGCAGCATAGCGGGAGGAGAGGAGACCCAGTACTTC.

This clone was counted at least ten times. V is TRBV10-3 and J is TRBJ1-2; 9 bases line up with TRBD1. The ends lost 5 bases at V and 4 bases at J; junction bases unmatched: 11. Germline-derived CDR1 and CDR2 are ENHRY and SYGVKD. The CDR3 spans 16 residues. Here the CDR3 DNA reads TGTGCCATCAGTACCACCGGGACAGGGAGATTCTATGGCTACACCTTC. This translates into CAISTTGTGRFYGYTF.

This clone has a single count. The rearrangement joins TRBV25-1 to TRBJ2-7; possible D gene TRBD1, 6 bases. The germline CDR1 and CDR2 sequences are MGHDK and SYGVNS. CDR3 size: 14 residues. The V gene lost 3 bases and the J gene lost 3 bases, with 12 bases spanning the gap. CDR3 bases: TGTGCCAGCAGTGATTGGCAGGGGAGCTACGAGCAGTACTTC. Amino acids: CASSDWQGSYEQYF.

The CDR3 protein is CAWTAYNYGYTF. The DNA for the CDR3 is TGTGCCTGGACAGCTTATAACTATGGCTACACCTTC. The V call is TRBV30, the J call TRBJ1-2; D gene uncertain. Trimming stripped 4 bases from V and 1 base from J, with 7 bases between. The CDR3 contains 12 residues. Germline V gives CDR1 GTSNPN, CDR2 SVGIG (reference sequence).

This sequence joins TRBV7-3 and TRBJ2-3; D not certain. CDR1 and CDR2 (germline): SGHTA, FQGTGA. V was trimmed by 4 bases and J by 4 bases, leaving 9 bases between them. The CDR3 extends over 13 amino acids. CDR3 nucleotides: TGTGCCAGCAGCTCATCCGGCCCAGATACGCAGTATTTT. Translation gives CASSSSGPDTQYF. Together with reference TRBV7-3 and TRBJ2-3, the CDR3 gives the full variable domain: GAGVSQTPSNKVTEKGKYVELRCDPISGHTALYWYRQSLGQGPEFLIYFQGTGAADDSGLPNDRFFAVRPEGSVSTLKIQRTERGDSAVYLCASSSSGPDTQYFGPGTRLTVL.

The gene calls are TRBV7-2 and TRBJ2-1; 16 nucleotides match TRBD2. J gave up 10 bases and V 4 bases, and 7 bases lay outside the gene matches. CDR3 length equals 16 residues. CDR1 and CDR2 (germline): SGHTA, FQGNSA. The CDR3 DNA follows: TGTGCCAGCAGCTCGCCGGGACTAGCGGGAGGGGAGGAGCAGTTCTTC. Encoded protein: CASSSPGLAGGEEQFF.

This clone came up once. This chain uses TRBV10-3 with TRBJ2-1; maybe TRBD1 (5 bases). V gave up 4 bases and J gave up 7 bases, with 11 bases separating them. Germline V gene sequence: CDR1 ENHRY, CDR2 SYGVKD. The CDR3 length is 13 residues. The CDR3: CAISGRQWNEQFF. The DNA for the CDR3 is TGTGCCATCAGTGGCCGACAGTGGAATGAGCAGTTCTTC.

The chain has TRBV25-1 and TRBJ2-7; D could derive from TRBD1 or TRBD2 (5 bases each). V shed 1 base and J shed 4 bases, with 11 bases lying between them. CDR1 and CDR2 from the germline V gene are MGHDK and SYGVNS. The CDR3 is 14 residues long. CDR3 protein: CASSEWEQGYEQYF. For the CDR3, the DNA is TGTGCCAGCAGTGAATGGGAGCAGGGATACGAGCAGTACTTC.

This clone was observed a few times. The chain is built from TRBV10-3 and TRBJ2-2, with 8 nucleotides matching TRBD2. CDR3 length: 17 residues. The V segment lost 0 bases and the J segment 7 bases; nucleotides outside the gene matches: 10. Germline V gives CDR1 ENHRY, CDR2 SYGVKD. DNA of the CDR3: TGTGCCATCAGTGAGTCGTTCGCGGGAGGACCTGGCGGGGAGCTGTTTTTT. Its translation: CAISESFAGGPGGELFF.